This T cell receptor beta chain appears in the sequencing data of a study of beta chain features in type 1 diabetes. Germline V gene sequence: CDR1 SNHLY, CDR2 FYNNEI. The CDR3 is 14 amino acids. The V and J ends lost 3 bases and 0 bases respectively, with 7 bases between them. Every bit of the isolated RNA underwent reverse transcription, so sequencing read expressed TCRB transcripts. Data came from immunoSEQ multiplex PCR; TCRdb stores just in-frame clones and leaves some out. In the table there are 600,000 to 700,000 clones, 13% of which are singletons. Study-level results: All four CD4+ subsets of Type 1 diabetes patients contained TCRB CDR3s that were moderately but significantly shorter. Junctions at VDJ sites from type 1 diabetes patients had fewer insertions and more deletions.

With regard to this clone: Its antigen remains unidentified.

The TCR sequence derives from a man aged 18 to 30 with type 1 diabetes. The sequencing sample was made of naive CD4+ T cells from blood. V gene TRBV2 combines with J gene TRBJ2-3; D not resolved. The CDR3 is CASSEGSSTDTQYF. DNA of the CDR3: TGTGCCAGCAGTGAGGGCTCTAGCACAGATACGCAGTATTTT. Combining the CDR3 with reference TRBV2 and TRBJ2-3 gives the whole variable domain EPEVTQTPSHQVTQMGQEVILRCVPISNHLYFYWYRQILGQKVEFLVSFYNNEISEKSEIFDDQFSVERPDGSNFTLKIRSTKLEDSAMYFCASSEGSSTDTQYFGPGTRLTVL.